Following are 15 T cell receptor beta chains from one sample sequenced in a study of T cells in Graves' hyperthyroidism and ophthalmopathy. The CDR3 regions of TCR beta were amplified from RNA transcripts. In the first-round RT-PCR of the TCR CDR3, the HTBI primer set was used. MiXCR, applied by TCRdb to the multiplex PCR reads, yields one record per CDR3 protein. Of roughly 300,000 distinct CDR3 sequences listed, around 13% were seen once; the top ten hold around 23%. The sequenced sample consisted of blood. These receptors all stem from a woman in her 30s with Graves' hyperthyroidism.

This clonotype was detected only a few times. This chain connects TRBV3-1 to TRBJ1-2; D remains ambiguous. With 3 bases removed from V and 5 bases from J, the gap between germline ends came to 13 bases. This CDR3 is 14 amino acids long. Germline V gene data show CDR1 as LGHDT and CDR2 as YNNKEL (reference sequence). The CDR3 nucleotides are TGTGCCAGCAGCCAGCCACAGAAAAAGTATGGCTACACCTTC. Translated: CASSQPQKKYGYTF. The whole variable domain, filled in from reference TRBV3-1 and TRBJ1-2, reads DTAVSQTPKYLVTQMGNDKSIKCEQNLGHDTMYWYKQDSKKFLKIMFSYNNKELIINETVPNRFSPKSPDKAHLNLHINSLELGDSAVYFCASSQPQKKYGYTFGSGTRLTVV.

This clonotype has more than one count but fewer than ten. This sequence joins TRBV30 and TRBJ1-1; the D is unclear. CDR3 size: 13 residues. Germline V gene lookup returns CDR1 GTSNPN and CDR2 SVGIG (reference sequence). The V end was cut by 3 bases, the J end by 5 bases, with 13 bases between. CDR3 DNA sequence: TGTGCCTGGAGCCCCCCGGGGAGGACTGAAGCTTTCTTT. Translated: CAWSPPGRTEAFF.

This clonotype showed up many times. The chain combines TRBV2 with TRBJ2-5; 7 nucleotides match TRBD2. Trimming cost V 7 bases and J 4 bases; bases outside gene matches: 12. The CDR3 has 15 amino acids. Germline CDR1 SNHLY, CDR2 FYNNEI. Written as DNA, the CDR3 is TGTGCCAGCACACAGAGCGGGACGGGGAGAGAGACCCAGTACTTC. As protein: CASTQSGTGRETQYF.

Points on this clonotype: It may be a read error: a sequence one base away is much more abundant. V gene TRBV20-1 combines with J gene TRBJ2-1, with D possibly called TRBD1 or TRBD2 (5 bases each). The length of the CDR3 is 15 residues. Germline V gene lookup returns CDR1 DFQATT and CDR2 SNEGSKA (reference sequence). With 5 bases removed from V and 0 bases from J, the gap between germline ends came to 14 bases. The CDR3 spells CSAGRHGGSYNEQFF. DNA for the CDR3: TGCAGTGCTGGGCGTCATGGGGGCTCCTACAATGAGCAGTTCTTC.

This clonotype was found a few times. The chain joins TRBV29-1 to TRBJ1-2, with D unresolved. CDR1 is SQVTM and CDR2 is ANQGSEA in the germline V gene. The CDR3 extends over 11 amino acids. The V end lost 4 bases, the J end lost 0 bases, and 3 bases lay between the germline ends. The CDR3 loop reads CSVGSNYGYTF. The CDR3, as DNA: TGCAGCGTTGGTTCTAACTATGGCTACACCTTC.

This clonotype has at least ten counts. The V gene is TRBV7-2, the J gene TRBJ2-3; D is uncertain. The CDR3 covers 13 residues. Germline lookup yields CDR1 SGHTA and CDR2 FQGNSA. Trimming took 8 bases from V and 2 from J, leaving 11 bases between them. The CDR3 protein is CASAAGVTDTQYF. The CDR3 DNA reads TGTGCCAGCGCGGCAGGCGTCACAGATACGCAGTATTTT.

This chain uses TRBV5-1 with TRBJ2-3, with unresolved D. This CDR3 is 14 amino acids long. The V gene's germline CDR1 is SGHRS and CDR2 YFSETQ. The V end lost 1 base, the J end lost 1 base, and 7 bases lay between the germline ends. This CDR3 is CASSLKGGTDTQYF. Here the CDR3 DNA reads TGCGCCAGCAGCTTGAAGGGCGGCACAGATACGCAGTATTTT. The entire variable domain, with the rest obtained from reference TRBV5-1 and TRBJ2-3, is as follows: KAGVTQTPRYLIKTRGQQVTLSCSPISGHRSVSWYQQTPGQGLQFLFEYFSETQRNKGNFPGRFSGRQFSNSRSEMNVSTLELGDSALYLCASSLKGGTDTQYFGPGTRLTVL.

This clonotype was observed many times. V gene TRBV28 combines with J gene TRBJ2-2; tentative D call: TRBD2 (5 bases). This CDR3 contains 14 residues. The germline V gene encodes CDR1 MDHEN and CDR2 SYDVKM. With 5 bases removed from V and 0 bases from J, the gap between germline ends came to 7 bases. This CDR3 is CASSGLANTGELFF. The CDR3 nucleotides read TGTGCCAGCAGTGGACTCGCGAACACCGGGGAGCTGTTTTTT.

This clonotype was picked up many times. The chain combines TRBV5-1 with TRBJ2-1; D is possibly TRBD2 (5 bases). CDR3 size: 20 residues. Germline V lookup: CDR1 SGHRS, CDR2 YFSETQ. The germline V and J ends were trimmed by 2 bases and 0 bases, with 24 bases remaining between them. The CDR3 region is CASSLGLGGPSSSSYNEQFF. DNA of the CDR3: TGCGCCAGCAGCTTAGGTCTGGGCGGTCCTAGCTCCAGCTCCTACAATGAGCAGTTCTTC.

This chain connects TRBV25-1 to TRBJ2-5, with TRBD2 matching 7 bases. The CDR3 length is 15 residues. Germline values: CDR1 MGHDK, CDR2 SYGVNS. V was pared by 6 bases and J by 4 bases, with 11 bases of the junction left unmatched. The chain's CDR3 is CASRDTGGLGETQYF. DNA for the CDR3: TGTGCCAGCAGGGACACCGGGGGGTTGGGAGAGACCCAGTACTTC. Drawing the rest from reference TRBV25-1 and TRBJ2-5, the complete variable domain is EADIYQTPRYLVIGTGKKITLECSQTMGHDKMYWYQQDPGMELHLIHYSYGVNSTEKGDLSSESTVSRIRTEHFPLTLESARPSHTSQYLCASRDTGGLGETQYFGPGTRLLVL.

In its sample, this clonotype was seen a few times. This chain uses TRBV4-2 with TRBJ2-3, with 12 nucleotides matching TRBD2. CDR3 length equals 18 residues. The junction had 9 bases not matched to a gene; V was cut back by 1 base and J by 4 bases. The V gene's germline CDR1 is LGHNA and CDR2 YNFKEQ. The CDR3 sequence: CASSQAGLAGLMPDTQYF. Written as DNA, the CDR3 is TGTGCCAGCAGCCAAGCTGGACTAGCGGGACTCATGCCAGATACGCAGTATTTT.

This chain connects TRBV6-1 to TRBJ2-2; D not certain. This CDR3 has 15 residues. V lost 6 bases and J 8 bases, leaving 19 bases between the germline ends. The germline V gene has CDR1 MNHNS and CDR2 SASEGT. The CDR3 is CASSGVSIRVGELFF. CDR3 coding DNA: TGTGCCAGCAGCGGCGTATCTATCCGTGTGGGGGAGCTGTTTTTT.

This clonotype was observed at least ten times. The V call is TRBV5-1, the J call TRBJ1-1, with D hard to call. V was clipped by 5 bases and J by 1 base, with 12 bases between them. CDR1 is SGHRS, CDR2 YFSETQ, per germline. CDR3 length: 14 residues. The CDR3: CASSFVAWNTEAFF. The CDR3 DNA follows: TGCGCCAGCAGTTTTGTGGCCTGGAACACTGAAGCTTTCTTT.

This clonotype appeared many times. The chain carries TRBV11-2 and TRBJ2-7, with 9 nucleotides matching TRBD2. Germline-derived CDR1 and CDR2 are SGHAT and FQNNGV. The V gene end was trimmed by 1 base and the J gene end by 7 bases; junction bases not matched to a gene: 14. This CDR3 has 17 amino acids. The CDR3 DNA reads TGTGCCAGCAGCTTAGCGTCCGGGCTCGGACTAGCGAGTGAGCAGTACTTC. Residues: CASSLASGLGLASEQYF.

As regards this clonotype: This sequence may be a read error, since a much larger clone differs from it by one base. In DNA form, the CDR3 reads TGTGCCAGCAGTTATGCGGGAGTGGGAACCGGGGAGCTGTTTTTT. Its translation is CASSYAGVGTGELFF. The chain is built from TRBV12-3 or TRBV12-4 and TRBJ2-2, with 7 positions matching TRBD2. V was clipped by 4 bases and J by 5 bases; unmatched bases: 7. The CDR3 sequence is 15 residues long.